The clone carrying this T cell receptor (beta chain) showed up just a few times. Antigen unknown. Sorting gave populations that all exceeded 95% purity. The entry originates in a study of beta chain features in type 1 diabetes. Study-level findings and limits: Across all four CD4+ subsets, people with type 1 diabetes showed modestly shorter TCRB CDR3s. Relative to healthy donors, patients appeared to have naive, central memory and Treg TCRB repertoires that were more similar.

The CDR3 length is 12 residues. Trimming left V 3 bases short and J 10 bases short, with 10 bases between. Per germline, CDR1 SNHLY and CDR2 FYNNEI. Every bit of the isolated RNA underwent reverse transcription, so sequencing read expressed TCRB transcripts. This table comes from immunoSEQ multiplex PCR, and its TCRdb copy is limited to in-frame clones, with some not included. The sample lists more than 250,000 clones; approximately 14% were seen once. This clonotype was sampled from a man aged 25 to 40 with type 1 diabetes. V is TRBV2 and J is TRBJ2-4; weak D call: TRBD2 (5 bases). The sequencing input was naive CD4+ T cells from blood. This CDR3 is CASSEGERIQYF. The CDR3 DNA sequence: TGTGCCAGCAGTGAGGGAGAACGGATTCAGTACTTC.